This entry concerns a single T cell receptor beta chain. Its antigen is still unknown. The germline CDR1 and CDR2 sequences are SGHAT and FQNNGV. Trimming stripped 5 bases from V and 2 bases from J, with 13 bases between. The CDR3 consists of 15 residues. The assay used was immunoSEQ (version v3.0), run at survey level. This table comes from immunoSEQ multiplex PCR, and its TCRdb copy is limited to in-frame clones, with some not included. The sample shows about 34,000 clones, 94% of them seen only once. The source of the sample is a study of long-term antiretroviral therapy in people with HIV. Study conclusions and caveats: Unavailable data included ART adherence, viral resistance and therapy changes (switches in treatment).

Every HIV-positive participant received treatment in the United States. The rearrangement links TRBV11-2 to TRBJ2-1; no firm D call. The TCR sequence derives from a woman in her 50s with HIV. Sequencing was performed on unsorted PBMCs, taken around 5 years after starting antiretroviral therapy. This CDR3 reads CASSPRTGTYNEQFF. The CDR3 region has the DNA TGTGCCAGCAGCCCCCGGACGGGTACCTACAATGAGCAGTTCTTC. The variable domain in full, with the rest retrieved from reference TRBV11-2 and TRBJ2-1, is EAGVAQSPRYKIIEKRQSVAFWCNPISGHATLYWYQQILGQGPKLLIQFQNNGVVDDSQLPKDRFSAERLKGVDSTLKIQPAKLEDSAVYLCASSPRTGTYNEQFFGPGTRLTVL.